This T cell receptor (beta chain) was captured in a study of radiotherapy plus CTLA-4 blockade in lung cancer. Regarding the study as a whole: Expansion of tumor-derived TCR clones was observed in blood after radiotherapy plus ipilimumab.

Method: immunoSEQ multiplex PCR; TCRdb's copy keeps in-frame clones and lacks some. The sample lists around 45,000 clones, over 75% occurring once. Germline CDR1 and CDR2: SQVTM and ANQGSEA. The CDR3 totals 14 residues. Losses at the gene ends were 4 bases for V and 4 bases for J; bases not matched to a gene: 9. Note on this clone: Its antigen is still unknown.

The chain is built from TRBV29-1 and TRBJ2-5; 7 bases fit TRBD2. This sequence originates from a human donor with non-small cell lung cancer whose response to radiotherapy plus ipilimumab could not be evaluated. Source: peripheral blood, taken from a patient treated with radiotherapy plus ipilimumab. CDR3 DNA: TGCAGCGTTGTTGAGACTAGCCCCCGAGAGACCCAGTACTTC. Encoded protein: CSVVETSPRETQYF.